The 16 T cell receptor beta chains presented below share a single source sample, sequenced in a study of blood T cell repertoires in COVID-19. Profiled with immunoSEQ multiplex PCR; TCRdb holds only in-frame clones, not every one. This sample has 290,000 or so clones, with approximately 93% found just once. Sequences were obtained from peripheral blood. These receptors were obtained from a woman between 25 and 40 years old with COVID-19, enrolled during active disease.

The rearrangement links TRBV5-1 to TRBJ2-2, with TRBD2 identical over 9 bases. Germline V gives CDR1 SGHRS, CDR2 YFSETQ. This CDR3 has 16 residues. The V gene end was trimmed by 3 bases and the J gene end by 1 base; junction bases not matched to a gene: 4. The CDR3, as DNA: TGCGCCAGCAGCTCATTAGCGGGAGTGAACACCGGGGAGCTGTTTTTT. Protein product: CASSSLAGVNTGELFF.

This chain connects TRBV30 to TRBJ1-5; 9 positions match TRBD1. Germline CDR1 reads GTSNPN; CDR2 reads SVGIG (reference sequence). Trimming took 0 bases from V and 3 from J; bases not matched to a gene: 6. There are 16 residues in the CDR3. CDR3 nucleotides: TGTGCCTGGAGTGTATTGGGACAGGGAACCAATCAGCCCCAGCATTTT. It specifies CAWSVLGQGTNQPQHF.

This clone came up once. This chain links TRBV24-1 with TRBJ2-1; 8 bases line up with TRBD2. Germline V lookup: CDR1 KGHDR, CDR2 SFDVKD. With V trimmed by 3 bases and J by 7 bases, 10 bases remained unmatched. This CDR3 spans 16 amino acids. As DNA, the CDR3 is TGTGCCACCAGTGATCTCGGTGCGGGAGGCTCTAATGAGCAGTTCTTC. This translates into CATSDLGAGGSNEQFF.

V and J are TRBV10-3 and TRBJ1-6; D possibly corresponds to TRBD1 (6 bases). V lost 6 bases, J lost 11 bases, and 26 bases lay in between. The CDR3 runs 17 residues. The V gene's germline CDR1 is ENHRY and CDR2 SYGVKD. The CDR3 coding sequence is TGTGCCATCAGCCCGAACAGGGCAGGTAACCGTGTGGCACCCCTCCACTTT. Protein: CAISPNRAGNRVAPLHF.

The V call is TRBV3-1 (or the pseudogene TRBV3-2), the J call TRBJ1-2; perhaps TRBD1 as D (5 bases). CDR1 is LGHDT, CDR2 YNNKEL, per germline (reference sequence). The CDR3 is 14 residues long. V lost 4 bases and J lost 3, with 12 bases in between. The CDR3 coding sequence is TGTGCCAGCAGCCCGACCCCGACAGACTATGGCTACACCTTC. This sequence encodes CASSPTPTDYGYTF.

V usage is TRBV4-1 and J usage is TRBJ1-2; D is undetermined. With 1 base removed from V and 1 base from J, the gap between germline ends came to 7 bases. Germline loops: CDR1 MGHRA, CDR2 YSYEKL. The CDR3 runs to 14 residues. CDR3 amino acids: CASSQVRDNYGYTF. In DNA form, the CDR3 reads TGCGCCAGCAGCCAAGTTCGGGATAACTATGGCTACACCTTC.

The chain links TRBV5-6 to TRBJ2-2, with 7 bases fitting TRBD2. With V trimmed by 1 base and J by 8 bases, 11 bases remained unmatched. In germline, CDR1 is SGHDT, CDR2 YYEEEE. This CDR3 region has 16 residues. This CDR3 reads CASSLRSSGILGELFF. The CDR3 bases are TGTGCCAGCAGCTTGCGTTCTAGCGGAATCCTTGGGGAGCTGTTTTTT.

The chain recombines TRBV19 with TRBJ1-2; TRBD1 aligns across 9 bases. Trimming cost V 2 bases and J 8 bases; bases outside gene matches: 6. Germline V gives CDR1 LNHDA, CDR2 SQIVND (reference sequence). The CDR3 is 14 amino acids. DNA of the CDR3: TGTGCCAGTAGTATATTGGGACAGGGTCGCGGCTACACCTTC. Its translation is CASSILGQGRGYTF.

The chain combines TRBV7-6 with TRBJ2-5; TRBD2 is a possible D gene (6 bases). Trimming took 1 base from V and 4 from J, leaving 16 bases between them. CDR1 and CDR2 (germline): SGHVS, FNYEAQ. The CDR3 extends over 16 amino acids. The CDR3 reads CASSLDAGRTGETQYF. Written as DNA, the CDR3 is TGTGCCAGCAGCTTAGATGCGGGACGGACGGGAGAGACCCAGTACTTC.

A few counts support this clone. The chain links TRBV5-1 to TRBJ1-2, with TRBD1 identical over 11 bases. The CDR3 extends over 14 amino acids. Germline CDR1 SGHRS, CDR2 YFSETQ. V was pared by 6 bases and J by 8 bases, with 9 bases of the junction left unmatched. CDR3 protein: CASTSDRGLGGYTF. Here the CDR3 DNA reads TGCGCCAGCACCTCGGACAGGGGGCTCGGGGGCTACACCTTC.

This clone has a single count. The chain carries TRBV5-6 and TRBJ2-6, with D tentatively TRBD1 (5 bases). This CDR3 is 17 amino acids long. Germline CDR1 and CDR2: SGHDT and YYEEEE. Deletions cut 0 bases from V and 0 bases from J, with 10 bases between. Here the CDR3 reads CASSLDRLFSGANVLTF. The CDR3 DNA reads TGTGCCAGCAGCTTGGACAGGCTATTCTCTGGGGCCAACGTCCTGACTTTC.

The rearrangement uses TRBV30 and TRBJ1-4; D is unresolved. This CDR3 region has 14 residues. Germline V gene lookup returns CDR1 GTSNPN and CDR2 SVGIG (reference sequence). V was clipped by 1 base and J by 8 bases, with 14 bases between them. The CDR3 DNA reads as TGTGCCTGGAGTGGGGGAATAGGAGGAGAAAAACTGTTTTTT. This codes for CAWSGGIGGEKLFF.

The chain carries TRBV6-5 and TRBJ2-5; 7 nucleotides match TRBD1. Trimming cost V 0 bases and J 4 bases; bases outside gene matches: 8. This CDR3 contains 16 residues. In germline, CDR1 is MNHEY, CDR2 SVGAGI. The CDR3 is CASSYSSGGSGETQYF. Written as DNA, the CDR3 is TGTGCCAGCAGTTACTCGTCAGGGGGAAGTGGAGAGACCCAGTACTTC.

V and J are TRBV19 and TRBJ1-1; 9 bases are a match to TRBD1. The length of the CDR3 is 12 residues. Unmatched junction bases numbered 7, after V lost 6 bases and J lost 11 bases. The germline V gene encodes CDR1 LNHDA and CDR2 SQIVND (reference sequence). CDR3 nucleotides: TGTGCCAGTAGAAGGGAACAGGGGGCTGCTTTCTTT. Amino acid sequence: CASRREQGAAFF.

The chain is built from TRBV5-5 and TRBJ1-2; D perhaps matches TRBD1 (6 bases). CDR1 is SGHKS, CDR2 YYEKEE, per germline (reference sequence). The V and J ends lost 0 bases and 5 bases respectively, with 11 bases between them. The length of the CDR3 is 14 residues. CDR3 DNA: TGTGCCAGCAGCTTGGAACAGGGAAGGTATGGCTACACCTTC. Protein: CASSLEQGRYGYTF.

V usage is TRBV9 and J usage is TRBJ2-5; 8 bases map to TRBD2. Germline trimming cut 3 bases from V and 4 bases from J; bases unmatched to any gene: 11. This CDR3 contains 16 residues. Germline V gene sequence: CDR1 SGDLS, CDR2 YYNGEE. The chain's CDR3 is CASSAHDLSGRETQYF. The CDR3 nucleotides are TGTGCCAGCAGCGCCCACGATTTGAGCGGGAGAGAGACCCAGTACTTC.